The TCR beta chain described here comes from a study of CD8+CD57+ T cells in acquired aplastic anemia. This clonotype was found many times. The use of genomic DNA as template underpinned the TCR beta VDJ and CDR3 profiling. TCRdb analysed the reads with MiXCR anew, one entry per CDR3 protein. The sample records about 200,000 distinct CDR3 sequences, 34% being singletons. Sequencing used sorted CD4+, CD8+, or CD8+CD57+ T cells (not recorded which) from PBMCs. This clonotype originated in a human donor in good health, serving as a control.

CDR3 coding DNA: TGTGCCAGTGGGGGAGGTAGCGGGGGCACAGATACGCAGTATTTT. Translating it yields CASGGGSGGTDTQYF. This chain links TRBV2 with TRBJ2-3, with 8 bases aligning to TRBD2. This CDR3 is 15 amino acids long. CDR1 SNHLY and CDR2 FYNNEI come from the germline V gene. The V and J ends lost 9 bases and 1 base, in that order; junction bases with no gene match: 9.